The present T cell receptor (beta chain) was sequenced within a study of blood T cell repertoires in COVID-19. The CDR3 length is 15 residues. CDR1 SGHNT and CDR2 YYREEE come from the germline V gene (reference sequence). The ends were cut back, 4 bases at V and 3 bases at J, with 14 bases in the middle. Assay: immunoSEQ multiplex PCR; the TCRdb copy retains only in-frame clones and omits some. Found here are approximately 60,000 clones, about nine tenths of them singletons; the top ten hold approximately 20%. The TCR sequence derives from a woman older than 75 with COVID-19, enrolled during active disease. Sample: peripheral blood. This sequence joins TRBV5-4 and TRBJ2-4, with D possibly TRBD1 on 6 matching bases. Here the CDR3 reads CASSEGQLGKNIQYF. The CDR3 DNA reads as TGTGCCAGCAGCGAAGGACAGCTTGGCAAAAACATTCAGTACTTC.